This T cell receptor (beta chain) was sequenced in a study of response to subunit inactivated influenza vaccine. General study findings and limits: Authors suggested each seasonal flu vaccination may recruit only limited numbers of new T cells.

TCRdb fed the RT-PCR reads into MiXCR, producing one record per CDR3 protein. The profile shows over 750,000 distinct CDR3 sequences, 21% of them singletons. There are a few counts of this clonotype. The antigen remains unidentified. This CDR3 comprises 15 residues. Trimming cost V 5 bases and J 7 bases, with 20 bases left between them. CDR1 and CDR2 from the germline V gene are SGHTA and FQGNSA. The chain is built from TRBV7-2 and TRBJ1-1, with a weak D call TRBD1 (6 bases). The sample here was PBMCs from blood, taken approximately 5 days after vaccination. The receptor comes from a man in his fifties or sixties who received an inactivated influenza vaccine. CDR3 in amino acids: CASSVNIGGSYEAFF. As DNA, the CDR3 is TGTGCCAGCAGCGTTAACATCGGGGGCAGCTATGAAGCTTTCTTT.